These T cell receptor beta chains were read from a single sample in a study of T cell repertoires in cytomegalovirus infection. TCRdb reprocessed the reads via MiXCR and lists one record per CDR3 protein. Altogether hundreds of thousands of distinct CDR3 sequences are present, approximately 40% being singletons, with the ten largest covering about 39%. Their specific antigens are unknown. The source was cultured PBMCs, collected from culture after CMV antigen stimulation. The origin of the receptors is a human donor in good health (CMV status not recorded). Some clones in this sample may be carry-over from other donors' samples. The CDR3 runs from the conserved cysteine through the conserved F or W. The D gene is left open where the match is weak. Size is omitted from some rows. Given values are once, few, many or a class for expanded clones.

-	TRBV6-2/TRBV6-3	TRBJ2-1	TRBD2	TGTGCCAGCTCCACCGGACTAGCGGGAGGGCCTGGCGAGCAGTTCTTC	CASSTGLAGGPGEQFF
-	TRBV7-6	TRBJ2-2	-	TGTGCCAGCAGCTCCCCCCACGGGGAGCTGTTTTTT	CASSSPHGELFF
few	TRBV20-1	TRBJ1-3	TRBD1	TGCAGTGCGCACAACAGGGGAGGAAACACCATATATTTT	CSAHNRGGNTIYF
-	TRBV7-8	TRBJ1-5	-	TGTGCCAGCAGCCCTAGACAGTTCCCTCGTCAGCCCCAGCATTTT	CASSPRQFPRQPQHF
few	TRBV10-3	TRBJ2-7	TRBD2	TGTGCCATCACCGGGACTAGCGGCTACGAGCAGTACTTC	CAITGTSGYEQYF
few	TRBV12-3/TRBV12-4	TRBJ2-7	-	TGTGCCAGCAGTACAGGCGGGACCTACGAGCAGTACTTC	CASSTGGTYEQYF
-	TRBV11-2	TRBJ1-1	-	TGTGCCAGCAGCGAGACAGTTAACACTGAAGCTTTCTTT	CASSETVNTEAFF
-	TRBV6-5	TRBJ1-2	-	TGTGCCGTCAGGGCAGCTAACTATGGCTACACCTTC	CAVRAANYGYTF
-	TRBV6-8	TRBJ2-7	TRBD2	TGTGCCAGCAGTTACTCGGGAAGGACTAGCGGGGTCTATTACGAGCAGTACTTC	CASSYSGRTSGVYYEQYF
few	TRBV7-2	TRBJ2-3	-	TGTGCCAGCAGCCAATACTCTAGGGGGTCTACAGATACGCAGTATTTT	CASSQYSRGSTDTQYF
-	TRBV2	TRBJ2-7	-	TGTGCCAGCAGTGAGCGGGGCGAAGGCTACGAGCAGTACTTC	CASSERGEGYEQYF
few	TRBV7-6	TRBJ1-3	-	TGTGCCAGCAGCTTATTAGGGGCCCTCACACCCTATCGCTCTGGAAACACCATATATTTT	CASSLLGALTPYRSGNTIYF
-	TRBV6-1	TRBJ2-3	-	TGTGCCAGCAGTTATCTGAGGGGGGGACAGCCCACAGATACGCAGTATTTT	CASSYLRGGQPTDTQYF
-	TRBV27	TRBJ2-3	-	TGTGCCAGCAGTTTCGGGCGGACCACAGATACGCAGTATTTT	CASSFGRTTDTQYF
many	TRBV7-2	TRBJ2-3	TRBD2	TGTGCCAGCAGCTTAGGCGGACTAGCGGGATGGGGAGATACGCAGTATTTT	CASSLGGLAGWGDTQYF
-	TRBV7-2	TRBJ2-7	-	TGTGCCAGCAACTCCGGACCCTCCTACGAGCAGTACTTC	CASNSGPSYEQYF
-	TRBV12-3/TRBV12-4	TRBJ2-5	-	TGTGCCAGCAGTTTGGGCGGCGGAGCCGCGAGTTATTCAGACTTC	CASSLGGGAASYSDF
few	TRBV7-8	TRBJ1-1	-	TGTGCCAGCAGCCCCGACAAGACCTTAGGAGCTTTCTTT	CASSPDKTLGAFF
few	TRBV12-3/TRBV12-4	TRBJ1-2	TRBD1	TGTGCCAGCAGCCCACGGGACAGAACTCGACCAAACTATGGCTACACCTTC	CASSPRDRTRPNYGYTF
-	TRBV7-2	TRBJ2-3	-	TGTGCCAGCAGCCCCCCCAGCGTTAAAGATACGCAGTATTTT	CASSPPSVKDTQYF
-	TRBV24-1	TRBJ2-1	-	TGTGCCACCAGTGAGTTCGGCAATGAGCAGTTCTTC	CATSEFGNEQFF
-	TRBV7-8	TRBJ2-7	-	TGTGCCAGCAGCACCAGGCCAGCCTACAGGGATAACTACTACGAGCAGTACTTC	CASSTRPAYRDNYYEQYF
-	TRBV28	TRBJ2-7	-	TGTGCCAGCAGTTTAATCCCTCAGGGCGGCCCCTACGAGCAGTACTTC	CASSLIPQGGPYEQYF
-	TRBV7-6	TRBJ2-1	-	TGTGCCAGCAGCCCCTCTCCCCGTCTAGCCGACAATGAGCAGTTCTTC	CASSPSPRLADNEQFF
-	TRBV7-2	TRBJ2-1	TRBD2	TGTGCCAGCAGCTTAACTAGCGGGGGTCCCAACTACAATGAGCAGTTCTTC	CASSLTSGGPNYNEQFF
few	TRBV7-2	TRBJ1-1	TRBD1	TGTGCCAGCAGCTTCCCCGGGACAGGGCGCACTGAAGCTTTCTTT	CASSFPGTGRTEAFF
-	TRBV6-8	TRBJ2-5	-	TGTGCCAGCAGTTACCGACAGGATACCCAAGAGACCCAGTACTTC	CASSYRQDTQETQYF
once	TRBV19	TRBJ1-5	-	TGTGCCAGTAGTATACATGGCCAGCCCCAGCATTTT	CASSIHGQPQHF
-	TRBV24-1	TRBJ2-3	-	TGTGCCCGACGGGGGAACACAGATACGCAGTATTTT	CARRGNTDTQYF
few	TRBV7-6	TRBJ2-7	TRBD1	TGTGCCAGCGGACAGGGGGTCGAGCAGTACTTC	CASGQGVEQYF
few	TRBV5-5	TRBJ2-1	TRBD1	TGTGCCAGCAGCAGAGGACAGGGAAACAATGAGCAGTTCTTC	CASSRGQGNNEQFF
-	TRBV7-2	TRBJ2-1	TRBD2	TGTGCCAGCAGCTTAGGGTATAGCGGGAATGAGCAGTTCTTC	CASSLGYSGNEQFF
-	TRBV3-1	TRBJ1-6	TRBD1	TGTGCCAGCAGCCAAGGGACAGGGGGCATTCATTCACCCCTCCACTTT	CASSQGTGGIHSPLHF
many	TRBV7-2	TRBJ2-7	TRBD2	TGTGCCAGCAGCTTACTAGCGGGGGTCTACGAGCAGTACTTC	CASSLLAGVYEQYF
few	TRBV12-3/TRBV12-4	TRBJ1-6	TRBD1	TGTGCCAGCAGCCAACAGGGGGGAGGGAATTCACCCCTCCACTTT	CASSQQGGGNSPLHF
-	TRBV6-6	TRBJ2-3	-	TGTGCCAGCAGTGAGCCCCACGACGCGGCTGGAACAGATACGCAGTATTTT	CASSEPHDAAGTDTQYF
-	TRBV12-5	TRBJ2-5	-	TGTGCTAGTGGTGAAATCCAAGAGACCCAGTACTTC	CASGEIQETQYF
few	TRBV25-1	TRBJ1-2	TRBD1	TGTGCCAGCAGTGAATTGGGGACAGGAATCTATGGCTACACCTTC	CASSELGTGIYGYTF
many	TRBV7-2	TRBJ2-7	-	TGTGCCAGCAGCTCCCGAGGACTACCCTACGAGCAGTACTTC	CASSSRGLPYEQYF
-	TRBV6-2/TRBV6-3	TRBJ2-3	-	TGTGCCAGCAGTCGCGGAGCCCTAAACACAGATACGCAGTATTTT	CASSRGALNTDTQYF
-	TRBV9	TRBJ2-7	-	TGTGCCAGCAGCGTGGGCGTCAACTACGAGCAGTACTTC	CASSVGVNYEQYF